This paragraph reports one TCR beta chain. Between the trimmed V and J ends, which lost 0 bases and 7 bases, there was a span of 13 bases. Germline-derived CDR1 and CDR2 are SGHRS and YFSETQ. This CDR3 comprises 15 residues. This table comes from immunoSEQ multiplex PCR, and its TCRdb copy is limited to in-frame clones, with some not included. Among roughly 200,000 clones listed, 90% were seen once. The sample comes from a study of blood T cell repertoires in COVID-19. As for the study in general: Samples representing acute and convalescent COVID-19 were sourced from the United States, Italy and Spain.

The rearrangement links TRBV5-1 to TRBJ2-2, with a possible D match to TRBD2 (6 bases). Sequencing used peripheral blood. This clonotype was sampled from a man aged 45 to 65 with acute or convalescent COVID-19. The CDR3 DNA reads TGCGCCAGCAGCTTGGCAGGGAGGATTGTCGGGGAGCTGTTTTTT. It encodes CASSLAGRIVGELFF.